One and the same sample provided the 32 T cell receptor beta chains below, sequenced in a study of T cell responses to AZD1222 COVID-19 vaccine. Using immunoSEQ multiplex PCR, the repertoire was profiled, and TCRdb retains in-frame clones only, with some absent. This table has under 95,000 clones, about nine tenths appearing once. Sequenced here: peripheral blood, sampled on day 0 of AZD1222 vaccination. These receptors all come from an adult in good health.

The genes are TRBV5-1 and TRBJ2-1; 10 nucleotides line up with TRBD2. The trim removed 1 base at V and 10 bases at J, leaving 5 bases unmatched. The CDR3 is 14 amino acids. The germline V gene encodes CDR1 SGHRS and CDR2 YFSETQ. CDR3 sequence: CASSLLAGEGEQFF. The CDR3 DNA reads TGCGCCAGCAGCTTGCTAGCGGGAGAAGGAGAGCAGTTCTTC.

In DNA, the CDR3 is TGTGCCAGCAGTTTTTCGGGACAGCTAAACACCGGGGAGCTGTTTTTT. Translated, it gives CASSFSGQLNTGELFF. The chain uses TRBV27 and TRBJ2-2; 7 positions match TRBD1. Germline CDR1 reads MNHEY; CDR2 reads SMNVEV (reference sequence). Germline trimming cut 3 bases from V and 2 bases from J; bases unmatched to any gene: 6. The CDR3 is made up of 16 amino acids.

V and J are TRBV19 and TRBJ1-2, with 8 bases aligning to TRBD1. The CDR3 sequence is 14 residues long. The germline CDR1 and CDR2 sequences are LNHDA and SQIVND (reference sequence). V was pared by 6 bases and J by 6 bases, with 9 bases of the junction left unmatched. The CDR3 loop reads CASSLTGAGNGYTF. In DNA form, the CDR3 reads TGTGCCAGTAGCCTGACAGGGGCGGGAAATGGCTACACCTTC.

The chain links TRBV29-1 to TRBJ2-5; no firm D call. The V gene lost 4 bases and the J gene lost 5 bases, with 11 bases spanning the gap. In germline, CDR1 is SQVTM, CDR2 ANQGSEA. This CDR3 is built from 12 residues. The CDR3 sequence: CSVALPTETQYF. The CDR3, as DNA: TGCAGCGTTGCTCTTCCCACCGAGACCCAGTACTTC.

The chain carries TRBV19 and TRBJ2-7, with D perhaps TRBD1 (6 bases). The CDR3 loop spans 16 amino acids. V lost 4 bases and J lost 1, with 17 bases in between. The V gene's germline CDR1 is LNHDA and CDR2 SQIVND (reference sequence). The CDR3, as DNA: TGTGCCAGTAGTACGTTATGGACAGCTCCTTCCTACGAGCAGTACTTC. Translation: CASSTLWTAPSYEQYF.

The chain recombines TRBV7-9 with TRBJ2-1, with a possible D match to TRBD2 (5 bases). The CDR3 is made up of 15 amino acids. Trimming left V 2 bases short and J 4 bases short, with 12 bases between. Germline V gene data show CDR1 as SEHNR and CDR2 as FQNEAQ (reference sequence). The CDR3 DNA sequence: TGTGCCAGCAGCTTACAGCGGAGCCTATACAATGAGCAGTTCTTC. Translation gives CASSLQRSLYNEQFF.

The chain combines TRBV27 with TRBJ2-2, with D tentatively TRBD1 (6 bases). Trimming took off 7 bases at V and 1 base at J, with 16 bases between the two ends. Per the germline V gene, CDR1 is MNHEY and CDR2 is SMNVEV (reference sequence). This CDR3 has 16 residues. The CDR3 DNA reads TGTGCCAGCACCCCCCTGGGGACACTGAACACCGGGGAGCTGTTTTTT. It codes for CASTPLGTLNTGELFF.

J is TRBJ2-6 and V is TRBV9; D is possibly TRBD1 (6 bases). The CDR3 has 15 amino acids. Germline V CDR1 and CDR2: SGDLS, YYNGEE. V lost 0 bases and J 2 bases, leaving 6 bases between the germline ends. CDR3 coding DNA: TGTGCCAGCAGCGTAGAGGGGGCTGGGGCCAACGTCCTGACTTTC. It specifies CASSVEGAGANVLTF. The full variable domain, in which reference TRBV9 and TRBJ2-6 provide the parts outside the CDR3, is DSGVTQTPKHLITATGQRVTLRCSPRSGDLSVYWYQQSLDQGLQFLIQYYNGEERAKGNILERFSAQQFPDLHSELNLSSLELGDSALYFCASSVEGAGANVLTFGAGSRLTVL.

This clone was counted a few times. This chain connects TRBV6-2 or TRBV6-3 to TRBJ1-2, with D possibly being TRBD1 (5 bases). Germline CDR1 and CDR2: MNHEY and SVGEGT. The CDR3 spans 16 residues. The V gene lost 2 bases and the J gene lost 2 bases, with 15 bases spanning the gap. This CDR3 reads CASSYRRDSVNYGYTF. CDR3 nucleotides: TGTGCCAGCAGTTACCGGCGAGACAGCGTAAACTATGGCTACACCTTC.

The rearrangement links TRBV2 to TRBJ1-4; the D gene is possibly TRBD1 (6 bases). With 5 bases removed from V and 3 bases from J, the gap between germline ends came to 13 bases. This CDR3 region has 15 residues. CDR1 and CDR2 from the germline V gene are SNHLY and FYNNEI. In nucleotides, the CDR3 is TGTGCCAGCAGTTTGCAGGGGATGTCTAATGAAAAACTGTTTTTT. Translation: CASSLQGMSNEKLFF.

The rearrangement joins TRBV5-1 to TRBJ1-1, with unresolved D. There are 15 residues in the CDR3. The V end was cut by 0 bases, the J end by 7 bases, with 16 bases between. Germline V gene sequence: CDR1 SGHRS, CDR2 YFSETQ. The CDR3 DNA follows: TGCGCCAGCAGCTTGGGTGTTACCGGGGTTTATGAAGCTTTCTTT. This encodes CASSLGVTGVYEAFF.

V and J are TRBV7-9 and TRBJ1-5, with D tentatively TRBD1 (5 bases). CDR3 length: 16 amino acids. Between the trimmed V and J ends, which lost 1 base and 1 base, there was a span of 11 bases. Germline CDR1 and CDR2: SEHNR and FQNEAQ (reference sequence). In nucleotides, the CDR3 is TGTGCCAGCAGCTTAGGGGGAGGGGCGAGCAATCAGCCCCAGCATTTT. It translates to CASSLGGGASNQPQHF. Variable domain in full (rest from reference TRBV7-9 and TRBJ1-5): DTGVSQNPRHKITKRGQNVTFRCDPISEHNRLYWYRQTLGQGPEFLTYFQNEAQLEKSRLLSDRFSAERPKGSFSTLEIQRTEQGDSAMYLCASSLGGGASNQPQHFGDGTRLSIL.

The rearrangement uses TRBV7-3 and TRBJ2-1, with TRBD1 as a possible D gene (5 bases). The CDR3 loop spans 13 amino acids. The ends were cut back, 8 bases at V and 6 bases at J, with 14 bases in the middle. Per the germline V gene, CDR1 is SGHTA and CDR2 is FQGTGA. The CDR3 loop reads CASGAFGSNEQFF. For the CDR3, the DNA is TGTGCCAGCGGGGCTTTCGGCAGCAATGAGCAGTTCTTC.

V gene TRBV5-1 combines with J gene TRBJ1-1; 7 nucleotides agree with TRBD1. This CDR3 is built from 15 residues. Per the germline V gene, CDR1 is SGHRS and CDR2 is YFSETQ. The V segment lost 3 bases and the J segment 4 bases; nucleotides outside the gene matches: 9. This CDR3 reads CASSSRQGSVTEAFF. DNA of the CDR3: TGCGCCAGCAGCTCGCGACAGGGCTCGGTCACTGAAGCTTTCTTT.

The V call is TRBV12-3 or TRBV12-4, the J call TRBJ1-1; a possible D gene is TRBD1 (5 bases). Trimming left V 4 bases short and J 6 bases short, with 12 bases between. CDR3 length: 13 residues. The CDR3 loop reads CASSSPGIPEAFF. The CDR3 DNA reads as TGTGCCAGCAGTTCCCCAGGGATCCCTGAAGCTTTCTTT.

The V gene is TRBV11-1, the J gene TRBJ1-1; D not resolved. Trimming removed 5 bases from V and 3 bases from J, with 16 bases in between. Germline-derived CDR1 and CDR2 are SGHAT and FQDESV (reference sequence). CDR3 size: 15 residues. CDR3 in amino acids: CASSPVRGLYTEAFF. The CDR3 coding sequence is TGTGCCAGCAGCCCGGTCCGGGGTTTGTACACTGAAGCTTTCTTT.

The rearrangement links TRBV18 to TRBJ2-1, with TRBD2 identical over 7 bases. The trim removed 4 bases at V and 0 bases at J, leaving 9 bases unmatched. CDR3 length: 17 amino acids. The germline V gene has CDR1 KGHSH and CDR2 LQKENI. CDR3: CASSLQTSSSSYNEQFF. DNA of the CDR3: TGTGCCAGCTCACTCCAGACTAGCTCTAGCTCCTACAATGAGCAGTTCTTC.

The rearrangement uses TRBV9 and TRBJ2-2; D perhaps matches TRBD1 (5 bases). V was trimmed by 3 bases and J by 6 bases, leaving 9 bases between them. Per the germline V gene, CDR1 is SGDLS and CDR2 is YYNGEE. The CDR3 is made up of 13 amino acids. The CDR3 sequence is CASSATVAGELFF. CDR3 DNA: TGTGCCAGCAGCGCGACAGTTGCCGGGGAGCTGTTTTTT.

This chain uses TRBV10-3 with TRBJ2-7, with TRBD2 matching 10 bases. The CDR3 covers 18 residues. CDR1 ENHRY and CDR2 SYGVKD come from the germline V gene. V lost 0 bases, J lost 2 bases, and 10 bases stayed unmatched. Written as DNA, the CDR3 is TGTGCCATCAGTGAGTCAGGGGCTAGCGGGAGTTTCACCTACGAGCAGTACTTC. It encodes CAISESGASGSFTYEQYF.

This clone was found a few times. The rearrangement joins TRBV7-9 to TRBJ2-7; unclear D gene. V dropped 1 base and J dropped 3 bases, with 7 bases sitting between them. Germline CDR1 is SEHNR and CDR2 is FQNEAQ (reference sequence). The CDR3 is 13 amino acids. CDR3 residues: CASSLEGFYEQYF. DNA for the CDR3: TGTGCCAGCAGCTTAGAAGGGTTCTACGAGCAGTACTTC.

J is TRBJ1-5 and V is TRBV2; no firm D call. Germline CDR1 reads SNHLY; CDR2 reads FYNNEI. This CDR3 is 14 amino acids long. Trimming removed 7 bases from V and 7 bases from J, with 17 bases in between. CDR3: CASNSELGRQPQHF. The CDR3 DNA sequence: TGTGCCAGCAACTCGGAACTGGGGAGGCAGCCCCAGCATTTT. Variable domain in full (rest from reference TRBV2 and TRBJ1-5): EPEVTQTPSHQVTQMGQEVILRCVPISNHLYFYWYRQILGQKVEFLVSFYNNEISEKSEIFDDQFSVERPDGSNFTLKIRSTKLEDSAMYFCASNSELGRQPQHFGDGTRLSIL.

DNA of the CDR3: TGTGCCTGGAGCGTTGGGGGTCCCGGGGAGCTGTTTTTT. This translates into CAWSVGGPGELFF. The chain employs TRBV30 and TRBJ2-2; D could derive from TRBD1 or TRBD2 (5 bases each). Per the germline V gene, CDR1 is GTSNPN and CDR2 is SVGIG (reference sequence). V lost 3 bases and J 6 bases, leaving 11 bases between the germline ends. CDR3 length equals 13 residues.

The genes are TRBV6-1 and TRBJ2-5; TRBD2 matches at 10 bases. CDR1 and CDR2 (germline): MNHNS, SASEGT. This CDR3 is built from 16 residues. The V gene end was trimmed by 3 bases and the J gene end by 5 bases; junction bases not matched to a gene: 9. The chain's CDR3 is CASSDSGRYRFETQYF. DNA for the CDR3: TGTGCCAGCAGTGATAGCGGGAGGTATAGGTTCGAGACCCAGTACTTC.

The gene calls are TRBV6-1 and TRBJ2-5; TRBD2 might be the D (6 bases). The ends were cut back, 2 bases at V and 5 bases at J, with 15 bases in the middle. CDR3 length: 15 residues. Germline V gene data show CDR1 as MNHNS and CDR2 as SASEGT. DNA of the CDR3: TGTGCCAGCAGTGAAACCCCGGGAGTAAGGGAGACCCAGTACTTC. It encodes CASSETPGVRETQYF.

This chain's CDR3 is CASSQDVARAFVEQFF. Here the CDR3 DNA reads TGTGCCAGCAGCCAAGACGTAGCTCGGGCCTTCGTTGAGCAGTTCTTC. The rearrangement joins TRBV3-1 (or the pseudogene TRBV3-2) to TRBJ2-1; no definite D call. Germline-derived CDR1 and CDR2 are LGHDT and YNNKEL (reference sequence). The CDR3 totals 16 residues. Between the trimmed V and J ends, which lost 0 bases and 9 bases, there was a span of 18 bases.

In the case of this clone: This CDR3 is also generated by other DNA sequences in the sample. V and J are TRBV12-3 or TRBV12-4 and TRBJ1-5, with D unclear. The CDR3 consists of 12 residues. Trimming took off 5 bases at V and 7 bases at J, with 9 bases between the two ends. The CDR3 bases are TGTGCCAGCAGTCTGGAGGGACAGCCCCAGCATTTT. Protein product: CASSLEGQPQHF.

Concerning this clone itself: Compared with germline, one end of the junction differs, possibly owing to a read error. The rearrangement links TRBV7-7 to TRBJ2-2, with TRBD2 identical over 9 bases. Germline lookup yields CDR1 SSHAT and CDR2 FNYEAQ (reference sequence). This CDR3 region has 18 residues. The CDR3 nucleotides are TGTGCTAGCAGCTTAGCGCTCCCGGGACTAGCAGACACCGGGGAGCTGTTTTTT. This translates into CASSLALPGLADTGELFF.

In regard to this clone: At one of its ends the junction is not consistent with the germline gene, which may arise from a read error. The V gene is TRBV7-9, the J gene TRBJ2-1; 11 positions agree with TRBD2. Germline lookup yields CDR1 SEHNR and CDR2 FQNEAQ (reference sequence). The CDR3 is 13 amino acids. CDR3 nucleotides: TGTGCCAGCACCTTACTAGCGGGGGATGAGCAGTTCTTC. Translated: CASTLLAGDEQFF.

This rearrangement joins TRBV2 to TRBJ2-7, with 10 bases lining up with TRBD2. The CDR3 totals 12 residues. CDR1 is SNHLY, CDR2 FYNNEI, per germline. The trim removed 8 bases at V and 4 bases at J, leaving 2 bases unmatched. In nucleotides, the CDR3 is TGTGCCAGCTCTAGCGGGAGTTACGAGCAGTACTTC. Protein product: CASSSGSYEQYF. Full variable domain (rest looked up from reference TRBV2 and TRBJ2-7): EPEVTQTPSHQVTQMGQEVILRCVPISNHLYFYWYRQILGQKVEFLVSFYNNEISEKSEIFDDQFSVERPDGSNFTLKIRSTKLEDSAMYFCASSSGSYEQYFGPGTRLTVT.

The chain joins TRBV27 to TRBJ2-7; tentatively, D is TRBD2 (5 bases). Germline V CDR1 and CDR2: MNHEY, SMNVEV (reference sequence). There are 14 residues in the CDR3. V was shortened by 2 bases and J by 7 bases, with 15 bases between the two germline ends. CDR3: CASSLKEPSGEQYF. In nucleotides, the CDR3 is TGTGCCAGCAGTTTAAAAGAGCCCTCGGGGGAGCAGTACTTC.

This chain links TRBV6-5 with TRBJ2-7; D call uncertain. Looked up from germline, CDR1 is MNHEY and CDR2 is SVGAGI. There are 14 residues in the CDR3. The V end was cut by 3 bases, the J end by 1 base, with 10 bases between. The CDR3 DNA reads TGTGCCAGCAGTTATTCGTACAGTTCCTACGAGCAGTACTTC. It yields the protein CASSYSYSSYEQYF.

There are a few counts of this clone. The chain uses TRBV14 and TRBJ2-2, with TRBD2 identical over 8 bases. The CDR3 is made up of 19 amino acids. The junction had 20 bases not matched to a gene; V was cut back by 4 bases and J by 7 bases. CDR1 is SGHDN and CDR2 is FVKESK in the germline V gene. The CDR3 here is CASSPPIGVGRAVLGELFF. The CDR3 DNA sequence: TGTGCCAGCAGCCCCCCCATCGGAGTCGGGAGGGCCGTTCTCGGGGAGCTGTTTTTT.